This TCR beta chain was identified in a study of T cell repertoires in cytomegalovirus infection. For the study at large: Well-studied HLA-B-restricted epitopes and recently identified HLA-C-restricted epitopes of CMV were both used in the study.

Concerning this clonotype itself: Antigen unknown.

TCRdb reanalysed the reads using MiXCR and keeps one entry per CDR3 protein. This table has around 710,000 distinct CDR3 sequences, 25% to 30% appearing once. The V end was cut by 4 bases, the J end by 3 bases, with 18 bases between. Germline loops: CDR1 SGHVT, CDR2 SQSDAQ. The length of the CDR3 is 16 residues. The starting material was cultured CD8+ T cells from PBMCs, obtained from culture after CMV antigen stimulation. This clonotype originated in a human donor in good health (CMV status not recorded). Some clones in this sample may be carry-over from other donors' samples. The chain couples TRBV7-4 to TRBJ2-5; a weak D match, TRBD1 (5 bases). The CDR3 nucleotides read TGTGCCAGCAGCTACCTCCGACAGTCAGGAGAAGAGACCCAGTACTTC. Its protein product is CASSYLRQSGEETQYF.